These 8 T cell receptor beta chains originate from one sample sequenced in a study of CD8+ T cells in alopecia areata. Documented treatment: oral pan-JAK inhibitor, 5-10 mg twice daily. RNA was extracted and reverse transcribed into cDNA as the sequencing template. Repertoires were generated with immunoSEQ multiplex PCR, while TCRdb's copy carries only in-frame clones and drops some. This sample has 150,000 to 250,000 clones; about 60% occur once, and the top ten carry 3% to 3.5%. The sample in question was CD4+ T cells sorted from blood, obtained at week 4, from a patient treated with tofacitinib. The source is a human donor with alopecia areata.

The chain combines TRBV19 with TRBJ1-1, with TRBD1 identical over 8 bases. J was trimmed by 3 bases and V by 6 bases; bases with no gene match: 9. CDR3 size: 15 residues. CDR1 LNHDA and CDR2 SQIVND come from the germline V gene (reference sequence). Written as DNA, the CDR3 is TGTGCCAGTAGACCCGGGGGGACAGGCTACACTGAAGCTTTCTTT. This sequence encodes CASRPGGTGYTEAFF.

The chain carries TRBV2 and TRBJ2-6; D is ambiguous. The CDR3 is 14 amino acids. V lost 4 bases and J lost 2, with 6 bases in between. Per the germline V gene, CDR1 is SNHLY and CDR2 is FYNNEI. The CDR3 protein is CASSVWTGANVLTF. The CDR3 coding sequence is TGTGCCAGCAGTGTGTGGACTGGGGCCAACGTCCTGACTTTC.

The rearrangement uses TRBV4-1 and TRBJ2-3; maybe TRBD1 (5 bases). V was pared by 1 base and J by 2 bases, with 13 bases between. The CDR3 is made up of 16 amino acids. CDR1 and CDR2 (germline): MGHRA, YSYEKL. CDR3 region: CASSQGVQGLTDTQYF. CDR3 sequence (DNA): TGCGCCAGCAGCCAAGGGGTCCAGGGTCTCACAGATACGCAGTATTTT.

Only a few counts were recorded for this clone. CDR3 nucleotides: TGTGCCAGCAGGGATGGACTAGAGCAGTTCTTC. It translates to CASRDGLEQFF. This chain uses TRBV2 with TRBJ2-1; tentative D call: TRBD2 (6 bases). V was shortened by 6 bases and J by 10 bases, with 10 bases between the two germline ends. There are 11 residues in the CDR3. The germline V gene has CDR1 SNHLY and CDR2 FYNNEI.

V is TRBV6-1 and J is TRBJ1-1, with unresolved D. The CDR3 loop spans 15 amino acids. Trimming removed 6 bases at V and 4 bases at J, with 18 bases between. Germline V gene lookup returns CDR1 MNHNS and CDR2 SASEGT. CDR3 sequence reads: CASSDNPPKTTEAFF. Here the CDR3 DNA reads TGTGCCAGCAGCGACAATCCCCCAAAAACCACTGAAGCTTTCTTT.

The CDR3 sequence is CASSIRDSANTGELFF. In DNA, the CDR3 is TGTGCCAGCAGTATTCGGGACAGCGCGAACACCGGGGAGCTGTTTTTT. The chain links TRBV2 to TRBJ2-2, with 7 positions matching TRBD1. The junction had 6 bases not matched to a gene; V was cut back by 5 bases and J by 0 bases. The CDR3 has 16 residues. Germline CDR1 reads SNHLY; CDR2 reads FYNNEI.

As for this clone: The sample has other DNA sequences that encode this CDR3 too. The V gene is TRBV30, the J gene TRBJ2-2; D is ambiguous. Germline CDR1 is GTSNPN and CDR2 is SVGIG (reference sequence). The CDR3 loop spans 13 amino acids. The ends were cut back, 0 bases at V and 3 bases at J, with 5 bases in the middle. In nucleotides, the CDR3 is TGTGCCTGGAGTGTACGTTACACCGGGGAGCTGTTTTTT. It encodes CAWSVRYTGELFF.

The CDR3 loop reads CASSRARGSYEQYF. The CDR3, as DNA: TGTGCCAGCAGCCGGGCTAGAGGTTCCTACGAGCAGTACTTC. The J gene is TRBJ2-7, the V gene TRBV7-2; D remains unclear. Germline values: CDR1 SGHTA, CDR2 FQGNSA. Trimming took 5 bases from V and 1 from J, leaving 12 bases between them. This CDR3 has 14 amino acids.